These 23 T cell receptor beta chains were sequenced from one sample in a study of regulatory T cells in long-lasting Graves disease. Time point meaning: newly diagnosed GD, antithyroid drugs for less than 3 months. Extracted PBMC RNA gave rise to the TCR library. The authors built TCR beta libraries using iRepertoire HTBI primers and Arm-PCR of CDR3 regions. Each CDR3 protein is one row after TCRdb ran MiXCR on the multiplex PCR reads. The sample has 350,000 to 400,000 distinct CDR3 sequences, 15% to 20% seen once; the top ten hold 20% to 25%. This sample also belongs to another study, concerning T cells in Graves' hyperthyroidism and ophthalmopathy.

The material was peripheral blood mononuclear cells (PBMCs), obtained at new diagnosis, from a patient treated with antithyroid drugs. Every receptor here comes from a woman younger than 35 with Graves disease.

This clonotype was seen at least ten times. V usage is TRBV7-9 and J usage is TRBJ2-1; TRBD2 aligns across 8 bases. Germline V gene lookup returns CDR1 SEHNR and CDR2 FQNEAQ (reference sequence). This CDR3 comprises 16 residues. J lost 8 bases, V lost 5 bases, and 14 bases had no gene match. DNA of the CDR3: TGTGCCAGCAGCCCCATTTCGAAGCGGGAGCTAGATGAGCAGTTCTTC. The encoded protein is CASSPISKRELDEQFF.

This clonotype was observed many times. The chain carries TRBV30 and TRBJ1-1; 8 nucleotides line up with TRBD1. The CDR3 sequence is 13 residues long. CDR1 GTSNPN and CDR2 SVGIG come from the germline V gene (reference sequence). With 7 bases clipped from V and 5 bases from J, the junction kept 9 bases outside the gene matches. The CDR3 DNA reads TGTGCCTATACGACAGGGGTAGGGACTGAAGCTTTCTTT. This gives the protein CAYTTGVGTEAFF. Based on the CDR3 plus reference TRBV30 and TRBJ1-1, the full variable domain is SQTIHQWPATLVQPVGSPLSLECTVEGTSNPNLYWYRQAAGRGLQLLFYSVGIGQISSEVPQNLSASRPQDRQFILSSKKLLLSDSGFYLCAYTTGVGTEAFFGQGTRLTVV.

A few counts support this clonotype. The chain has TRBV5-4 and TRBJ1-1, with 7 positions matching TRBD1. CDR3 length: 17 residues. The germline V gene encodes CDR1 SGHNT and CDR2 YYREEE (reference sequence). V was pared by 0 bases and J by 1 base, with 9 bases of the junction left unmatched. The CDR3 protein is CASSLGRWRTGNTEAFF. The CDR3 bases are TGTGCCAGCAGCTTGGGCCGCTGGAGGACAGGGAACACTGAAGCTTTCTTT.

Points on this clonotype: Sequence at one end of the junction differs from germline and may be a read error. V gene TRBV20-1 combines with J gene TRBJ2-5; 11 bases map to TRBD2. The CDR3 has 17 amino acids. Germline V gene sequence: CDR1 DFQATT, CDR2 SNEGSKA (reference sequence). The CDR3 DNA sequence: TGCAGTGCTAGAGATCCTAAACTAGCGGGAGTCCAAGAGACCCTGTACTTC. As protein: CSARDPKLAGVQETLYF.

This clonotype was seen many times. The chain has TRBV30 and TRBJ1-1, with D possibly being TRBD1 (6 bases). Between the trimmed V and J ends, which lost 8 bases and 4 bases, there was a span of 14 bases. The germline CDR1 and CDR2 sequences are GTSNPN and SVGIG (reference sequence). This CDR3 contains 12 residues. The CDR3 coding sequence is TGTGCCGGGTCCACAGGGTCCACTGAAGCTTTCTTT. Protein product: CAGSTGSTEAFF.

Only a few counts were recorded for this clonotype. V is TRBV14 and J is TRBJ2-1, with D unclear. The CDR3 length is 14 residues. CDR1 and CDR2 from the germline V gene are SGHDN and FVKESK. With 0 bases removed from V and 5 bases from J, the gap between germline ends came to 8 bases. The CDR3 region has the DNA TGTGCCAGCAGCCAAGATATCTCGAACAATGAGCAGTTCTTC. Amino acid sequence: CASSQDISNNEQFF.

This sequence joins TRBV29-1 and TRBJ1-5; perhaps TRBD1 as D (5 bases). This CDR3 is 13 amino acids long. Germline CDR1 and CDR2: SQVTM and ANQGSEA. Trimming pared 5 bases from V and 5 bases from J, leaving 13 bases between. In nucleotides, the CDR3 is TGCAGCGTTTCTAGGGGCGCCGATCAGCCCCAGCATTTT. Translated: CSVSRGADQPQHF.

This clonotype was detected many times. The rearrangement joins TRBV7-9 to TRBJ2-1, with a tentative D call TRBD2 (6 bases). Trimming shortened V by 5 bases and J by 9 bases, and 8 bases separated the two germline ends. The CDR3 consists of 11 residues. The germline V gene encodes CDR1 SEHNR and CDR2 FQNEAQ (reference sequence). The CDR3 region has the DNA TGTGCCAGCAGCCAGACTAGTGAGCAGTTCTTC. Translation gives CASSQTSEQFF.

In regard to this clonotype: A far larger clone is off by one base, so a read error is likely. CDR3 protein: CSTSPLAGGGAQETQYF. CDR3 DNA: TGCAGTACTAGTCCACTAGCGGGGGGAGGAGCCCAAGAGACCCAGTACTTC. The chain carries TRBV20-1 and TRBJ2-4; 12 positions match TRBD2. The DNA end is more similar to TRBJ2-5, so the J call may be wrong. Germline assignment: CDR1 DFQATT and CDR2 SNEGSKA (reference sequence). The CDR3 extends over 17 amino acids.

The sample holds a few counts of this clonotype. The chain is built from TRBV2 and TRBJ2-2, with D unclear. The V gene's germline CDR1 is SNHLY and CDR2 FYNNEI. Trimming removed 10 bases at V and 5 bases at J, with 11 bases between. The CDR3 length is 12 residues. The DNA of the CDR3 is TGTGCCAACACTTGGGGAACCGGGGAGCTGTTTTTT. Its translation: CANTWGTGELFF. The complete variable domain, with remaining parts taken from reference TRBV2 and TRBJ2-2, reads EPEVTQTPSHQVTQMGQEVILRCVPISNHLYFYWYRQILGQKVEFLVSFYNNEISEKSEIFDDQFSVERPDGSNFTLKIRSTKLEDSAMYFCANTWGTGELFFGEGSRLTVL.

The table lists this clonotype with many counts. The chain has TRBV7-3 and TRBJ2-7, with 8 bases matching TRBD2. The ends lost 0 bases at V and 3 bases at J; junction bases unmatched: 13. CDR1 and CDR2 from the germline V gene are SGHTA and FQGTGA. CDR3 length: 18 amino acids. The CDR3 here is CASSLTPRVTSGFYEQYF. The CDR3 DNA reads TGTGCCAGCAGCTTAACGCCCAGGGTTACTAGCGGCTTCTACGAGCAGTACTTC.

This clonotype was detected ten times or more. The genes are TRBV12-3 or TRBV12-4 and TRBJ1-1, with 7 bases identical to TRBD1. J lost 8 bases, V lost 2 bases, and 14 bases had no gene match. CDR3 length equals 16 residues. The CDR3 DNA reads TGTGCCAGCAGTTTAAACCTAGAACCCTTCAGGGGGGAAGCTTTCTTT. It specifies CASSLNLEPFRGEAFF.

In the case of this clonotype: One base away lies a much larger clone, so this may be a sequencing read error. This chain joins TRBV20-1 and TRBJ2-2; TRBD2 might be the D (5 bases). Germline-derived CDR1 and CDR2 are DFQATT and SNEGSKA (reference sequence). The CDR3 length is 13 residues. CDR3 coding DNA: TGCAGTGCTCCCGACAAGAACACCGGGGAGCGGTTTTTT. This encodes CSAPDKNTGERFF.

The gene calls are TRBV5-1 and TRBJ2-6; D uncertain. Trimming took off 4 bases at V and 1 base at J, with 9 bases between the two ends. This CDR3 has 15 amino acids. CDR1 and CDR2 from the germline V gene are SGHRS and YFSETQ. This CDR3 is CASSPHWSGANVLTF. For the CDR3, the DNA is TGCGCCAGCAGCCCCCATTGGTCTGGGGCCAACGTCCTGACTTTC. Using reference TRBV5-1 and TRBJ2-6 for the parts outside the CDR3, the full variable domain is KAGVTQTPRYLIKTRGQQVTLSCSPISGHRSVSWYQQTPGQGLQFLFEYFSETQRNKGNFPGRFSGRQFSNSRSEMNVSTLELGDSALYLCASSPHWSGANVLTFGAGSRLTVL.

This clonotype was seen ten or more times. This chain uses TRBV29-1 with TRBJ2-7; the match to TRBD1 covers 9 bases. V trimming: 6 bases; J trimming: 2 bases; junction bases outside the gene matches: 8. Germline V gives CDR1 SQVTM, CDR2 ANQGSEA. The CDR3 consists of 14 residues. CDR3 in amino acids: CSVITGGTTYEQYF. The CDR3 nucleotides read TGCAGCGTCATTACAGGGGGCACGACCTACGAGCAGTACTTC.

This clonotype was seen ten or more times. The chain carries TRBV5-1 and TRBJ2-1; D not resolved. Trimming left V 0 bases short and J 2 bases short, with 9 bases between. This CDR3 region has 15 residues. The germline gives CDR1 SGHRS, CDR2 YFSETQ. The CDR3 DNA reads as TGCGCCAGCAGCTTGGGCCCAGCTGCCTACAATGAGCAGTTCTTC. Translating gives CASSLGPAAYNEQFF.

This clonotype was seen more than once but under ten times. Compared with germline, one end of the junction differs, possibly owing to a read error. Here the CDR3 DNA reads TGTGTCAGCAGCCTCTTTCAGGGGCCCCTTTATTCTGAAGCTTTCTTT. Encoded protein: CVSSLFQGPLYSEAFF. V is TRBV7-9 and J is TRBJ1-1; tentative D call: TRBD1 (6 bases). This CDR3 is built from 16 residues. Germline CDR1 reads SEHNR; CDR2 reads FQNEAQ (reference sequence).

This clonotype was detected many times. The rearrangement links TRBV6-5 to TRBJ1-1, with TRBD1 identical over 9 bases. Germline V gene data show CDR1 as MNHEY and CDR2 as SVGAGI. V lost 0 bases and J lost 2; bases outside the gene matches: 7. This CDR3 comprises 17 residues. The CDR3 reads CASSYSLGTGPNTEAFF. The CDR3, as DNA: TGTGCCAGCAGTTACTCGTTGGGGACAGGGCCCAACACTGAAGCTTTCTTT.

At least ten counts were recorded for this clonotype. The V gene is TRBV28, the J gene TRBJ1-3; D perhaps matches TRBD1 (5 bases). Trimming shortened V by 6 bases and J by 2 bases, and 14 bases separated the two germline ends. The CDR3 is 15 amino acids. Germline lookup yields CDR1 MDHEN and CDR2 SYDVKM. The CDR3 spells CASREIGAPGNTIYF. In nucleotides, the CDR3 is TGTGCCAGCAGAGAGATCGGGGCCCCTGGAAACACCATATATTTT.

This chain uses TRBV9 with TRBJ1-1; maybe TRBD1 (5 bases). Deletions cut 2 bases from V and 3 bases from J, with 14 bases between. This CDR3 comprises 15 residues. Germline V gene data show CDR1 as SGDLS and CDR2 as YYNGEE. The CDR3 nucleotides read TGTGCCAGCAGCGTCCCCCGGGGCGGAGACACTGAAGCTTTCTTT. This encodes CASSVPRGGDTEAFF.

A single count supports this clonotype. This chain uses TRBV19 with TRBJ1-1; D possibly corresponds to TRBD1 (6 bases). Germline CDR1 reads LNHDA; CDR2 reads SQIVND (reference sequence). CDR3 length: 16 residues. Trimming pared 5 bases from V and 0 bases from J, leaving 16 bases between. DNA of the CDR3: TGTGCCAGTAGTCCCAGGACAGTCCAATTGAACACTGAAGCTTTCTTT. Residues: CASSPRTVQLNTEAFF. The full variable domain, with the rest looked up from reference TRBV19 and TRBJ1-1, is DGGITQSPKYLFRKEGQNVTLSCEQNLNHDAMYWYRQDPGQGLRLIYYSQIVNDFQKGDIAEGYSVSREKKESFPLTVTSAQKNPTAFYLCASSPRTVQLNTEAFFGQGTRLTVV.

The V and J genes are TRBV5-5 and TRBJ1-1, with D possibly matching TRBD1 (5 bases). This CDR3 contains 15 residues. Trimming stripped 1 base from V and 7 bases from J, with 17 bases between. From germline, CDR1 is SGHKS and CDR2 YYEKEE (reference sequence). The CDR3, as DNA: TGTGCCAGCAGCTTGCCGGGACCCCATCCCAGTGAAGCTTTCTTT. Protein: CASSLPGPHPSEAFF.

The gene calls are TRBV6-1 and TRBJ1-2, with TRBD1 as a possible D gene (5 bases). CDR1 is MNHNS, CDR2 SASEGT, per germline. The germline V and J ends were trimmed by 6 bases and 8 bases, with 16 bases remaining between them. This CDR3 region has 13 residues. CDR3 sequence: CASSLVRGGGYTF. CDR3 in DNA: TGTGCCAGCAGCCTTGTTCGGGGCGGGGGCTACACCTTC.